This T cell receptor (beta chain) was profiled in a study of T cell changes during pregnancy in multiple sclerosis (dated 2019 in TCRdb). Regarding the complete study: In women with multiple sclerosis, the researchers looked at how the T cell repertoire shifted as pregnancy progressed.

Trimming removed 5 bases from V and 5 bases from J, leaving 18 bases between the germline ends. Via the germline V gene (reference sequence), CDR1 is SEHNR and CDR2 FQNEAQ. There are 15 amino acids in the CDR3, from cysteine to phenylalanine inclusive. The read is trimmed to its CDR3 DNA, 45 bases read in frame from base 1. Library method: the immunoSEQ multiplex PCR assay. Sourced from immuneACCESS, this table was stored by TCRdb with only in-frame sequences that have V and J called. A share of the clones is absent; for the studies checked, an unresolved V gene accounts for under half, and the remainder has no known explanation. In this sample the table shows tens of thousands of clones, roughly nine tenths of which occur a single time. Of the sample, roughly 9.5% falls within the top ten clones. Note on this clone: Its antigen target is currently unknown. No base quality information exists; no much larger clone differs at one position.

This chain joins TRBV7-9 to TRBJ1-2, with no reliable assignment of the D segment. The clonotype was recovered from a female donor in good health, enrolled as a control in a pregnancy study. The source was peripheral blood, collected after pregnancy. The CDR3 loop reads CASSPYAGGIYGYTF. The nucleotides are TGTGCCAGCAGCCCGTACGCAGGAGGCATTTATGGCTACACCTTC.